The 31 T cell receptor beta chains in this list originate from one sample, sequenced in a study of blood T cell repertoires in COVID-19. Sequenced by immunoSEQ multiplex PCR; TCRdb stores in-frame clones only, minus some. Of roughly 170,000 clones in the sample, roughly 84% were seen once. The sample taken for sequencing was peripheral blood. These receptors all come from a woman between 45 and 60 years old with COVID-19, enrolled during active disease.

V usage is TRBV4-1 and J usage is TRBJ2-7, with a tentative D call TRBD1 (6 bases). The CDR3 extends over 15 amino acids. Trimming cost V 3 bases and J 5 bases, with 17 bases left between them. CDR1 and CDR2 from the germline V gene are MGHRA and YSYEKL. The CDR3 coding sequence is TGCGCCAGCAGCCAGGGCCCGGGACAAAACCACGAGCAGTACTTC. Amino acids: CASSQGPGQNHEQYF.

This clone was recorded once. This rearrangement joins TRBV19 to TRBJ2-2; D is unclear. Germline assignment: CDR1 LNHDA and CDR2 SQIVND (reference sequence). The CDR3 extends over 17 amino acids. The V end lost 3 bases, the J end lost 3 bases, and 17 bases lay between the germline ends. The CDR3 sequence: CASSITTWVYDTGELFF. The DNA for the CDR3 is TGTGCCAGTAGTATCACTACGTGGGTTTACGACACCGGGGAGCTGTTTTTT.

V is TRBV6-1 and J is TRBJ1-2, with unresolved D. This CDR3 contains 13 residues. Per germline, CDR1 MNHNS and CDR2 SASEGT. V lost 3 bases and J lost 0, with 5 bases in between. In nucleotides, the CDR3 is TGTGCCAGCAGTGACGCGACTAACTATGGCTACACCTTC. Its translation: CASSDATNYGYTF.

The chain has TRBV2 and TRBJ1-4, with TRBD1 identical over 8 bases. CDR3 length equals 16 residues. Germline CDR1 is SNHLY and CDR2 is FYNNEI. Trimming removed 5 bases from V and 4 bases from J; junction bases left unmatched: 9. The CDR3 reads CASSHRGRQINEKLFF. In nucleotides, the CDR3 is TGTGCCAGCAGTCACAGGGGGAGGCAGATTAATGAAAAACTGTTTTTT.

The chain joins TRBV2 to TRBJ1-6, with a tentative D call TRBD1 (6 bases). V lost 8 bases and J lost 5, with 25 bases in between. This CDR3 is 18 amino acids long. Germline V lookup: CDR1 SNHLY, CDR2 FYNNEI. The CDR3: CASGPLPPGQLNNSPLHF. CDR3 in DNA: TGTGCCAGCGGACCCCTTCCCCCCGGACAGTTGAATAATTCACCCCTCCACTTT.

The J gene is TRBJ2-1, the V gene TRBV7-9, with D uncertain. Germline values: CDR1 SEHNR, CDR2 FQNEAQ (reference sequence). This CDR3 spans 12 amino acids. V was clipped by 5 bases and J by 8 bases, with 10 bases between them. The CDR3 here is CASSIITDEQFF. The CDR3 DNA follows: TGTGCCAGCAGCATTATAACGGATGAGCAGTTCTTC.

This chain uses TRBV3-1 (or the pseudogene TRBV3-2) with TRBJ2-3, with TRBD2 matching 11 bases. V was pared by 0 bases and J by 1 base, with 0 bases of the junction left unmatched. Per germline, CDR1 LGHDT and CDR2 YNNKEL (reference sequence). The CDR3 is made up of 16 amino acids. The CDR3 bases are TGTGCCAGCAGCCAAGAGACTAGCGGGGGCACAGATACGCAGTATTTT. Its translation: CASSQETSGGTDTQYF.

This clone was counted between two and nine times. The chain joins TRBV6-5 to TRBJ2-2; perhaps TRBD1 as D (6 bases). Trimming left V 6 bases short and J 1 base short, with 12 bases between. Germline V gives CDR1 MNHEY, CDR2 SVGAGI. The CDR3 consists of 15 residues. CDR3 sequence (DNA): TGTGCCAGCAGGCCCTGGGACAAGAACACCGGGGAGCTGTTTTTT. It codes for CASRPWDKNTGELFF.

The V and J genes are TRBV5-1 and TRBJ2-7; TRBD2 aligns across 10 bases. Germline V gives CDR1 SGHRS, CDR2 YFSETQ. The CDR3 is 15 residues long. The V gene end was trimmed by 1 base and the J gene end by 0 bases; junction bases not matched to a gene: 1. The DNA of the CDR3 is TGCGCCAGCAGCTTGACTAGCGGGGACTCCTACGAGCAGTACTTC. Protein: CASSLTSGDSYEQYF.

The rearrangement uses TRBV6-6 and TRBJ2-1; D call uncertain. Germline CDR1 MNHNY, CDR2 SVGAGI (reference sequence). V lost 5 bases, J lost 0 bases, and 14 bases lay in between. This CDR3 is built from 16 residues. This CDR3 reads CASSRRLESSYNEQFF. In DNA form, the CDR3 reads TGTGCCAGCAGTAGGCGACTCGAAAGCTCCTACAATGAGCAGTTCTTC.

CDR3 sequence: CASSFTQPVSGNTIYF. CDR3 DNA sequence: TGTGCCAGCAGCTTTACACAGCCAGTCTCTGGAAACACCATATATTTT. This chain links TRBV7-6 with TRBJ1-3; the D is unclear. This CDR3 comprises 16 residues. Trimming took 3 bases from V and 0 from J, leaving 12 bases between them. Germline CDR1 reads SGHVS; CDR2 reads FNYEAQ.

The chain combines TRBV27 with TRBJ2-1; 7 bases align to TRBD1. CDR3 length equals 15 residues. CDR1 is MNHEY and CDR2 is SMNVEV in the germline V gene (reference sequence). Germline trimming cut 3 bases from V and 7 bases from J; bases unmatched to any gene: 9. Here the CDR3 DNA reads TGTGCCAGCAGTTTCCGCCGACAGGGTCATAATGAGCAGTTCTTC. Translation: CASSFRRQGHNEQFF.

This sequence joins TRBV7-9 and TRBJ1-5; 9 bases match TRBD1. J was trimmed by 8 bases and V by 1 base; bases with no gene match: 6. The CDR3 runs to 15 residues. The germline V gene has CDR1 SEHNR and CDR2 FQNEAQ (reference sequence). CDR3 amino acids: CASSLGTGGEEPQHF. Here the CDR3 DNA reads TGTGCCAGCAGCTTAGGAACAGGGGGCGAGGAGCCCCAGCATTTT. The variable domain in full, with the rest retrieved from reference TRBV7-9 and TRBJ1-5, is DTGVSQNPRHKITKRGQNVTFRCDPISEHNRLYWYRQTLGQGPEFLTYFQNEAQLEKSRLLSDRFSAERPKGSFSTLEIQRTEQGDSAMYLCASSLGTGGEEPQHFGDGTRLSIL.

The chain is built from TRBV5-1 and TRBJ1-4; 9 positions match TRBD1. After removal of 0 bases from V and 6 bases from J, the junction contained 3 bases not matched to a gene. The CDR3 runs 15 residues. Germline CDR1 SGHRS, CDR2 YFSETQ. The CDR3 here is CASSLGTGEDEKLFF. Written as DNA, the CDR3 is TGCGCCAGCAGCTTGGGGACAGGGGAAGATGAAAAACTGTTTTTT.

The genes are TRBV18 and TRBJ2-2, with no clear D. The V gene's germline CDR1 is KGHSH and CDR2 LQKENI. Between the trimmed V and J ends, which lost 2 bases and 7 bases, there was a span of 14 bases. CDR3 size: 15 residues. This chain's CDR3 is CASSPSQRILGELFF. The CDR3 DNA is TGTGCCAGCTCACCAAGTCAGAGGATTCTCGGGGAGCTGTTTTTT.

This rearrangement joins TRBV5-4 to TRBJ1-5; no clear D gene. This CDR3 has 14 amino acids. CDR1 and CDR2 (germline): SGHNT, YYREEE (reference sequence). Trimming stripped 1 base from V and 2 bases from J, with 7 bases between. This CDR3 is CASSLMGGNQPQHF. For the CDR3, the DNA is TGTGCCAGCAGCTTGATGGGAGGCAATCAGCCCCAGCATTTT.

This rearrangement joins TRBV15 to TRBJ1-4, with TRBD1 matching 10 bases. The V gene's germline CDR1 is LNHNV and CDR2 YYDKDF (reference sequence). The V gene end was trimmed by 3 bases and the J gene end by 10 bases; junction bases not matched to a gene: 8. This CDR3 spans 15 amino acids. The CDR3 DNA sequence: TGTGCCACCAGCAGCCCGGGACAGGGGAAGCGAAAACTGTTTTTT. Translating gives CATSSPGQGKRKLFF.

The gene calls are TRBV11-2 and TRBJ2-7, with TRBD2 as a possible D gene (5 bases). In germline, CDR1 is SGHAT, CDR2 FQNNGV. This CDR3 is 12 amino acids long. V lost 1 base and J 7 bases, leaving 8 bases between the germline ends. CDR3 sequence: CASSLAWREQYF. DNA of the CDR3: TGTGCCAGCAGCTTAGCTTGGAGGGAGCAGTACTTC.

This clone occurred once. The chain recombines TRBV28 with TRBJ2-7; no reliable D call. Between the trimmed V and J ends, which lost 2 bases and 2 bases, there was a span of 10 bases. This CDR3 spans 14 amino acids. CDR1 and CDR2 (germline): MDHEN, SYDVKM. CDR3 sequence reads: CASSLEPGPYEQYF. Written as DNA, the CDR3 is TGTGCCAGCAGTTTAGAGCCAGGTCCCTACGAGCAGTACTTC.

To note about this clone: The junction departs from germline at one end; a sequencing error may be responsible. The rearrangement links TRBV28 to TRBJ1-3; TRBD1 matches 8 bases. The length of the CDR3 is 12 residues. CDR1 and CDR2 (germline): MDHEN, SYDVKM. The CDR3 coding sequence is TGTGCCAGCAACGACAGGGGAACCACCATATATTTT. It encodes CASNDRGTTIYF.

The gene calls are TRBV28 and TRBJ2-7; D is uncertain. Germline V gene sequence: CDR1 MDHEN, CDR2 SYDVKM. The CDR3 extends over 14 amino acids. Deletions cut 5 bases from V and 0 bases from J, with 11 bases between. The CDR3 here is CASSIGERSYEQYF. The CDR3 DNA follows: TGTGCCAGCAGTATAGGCGAGCGCTCCTACGAGCAGTACTTC. Looking up the rest from reference TRBV28 and TRBJ2-7 gives the full variable domain: DVKVTQSSRYLVKRTGEKVFLECVQDMDHENMFWYRQDPGLGLRLIYFSYDVKMKEKGDIPEGYSVSREKKERFSLILESASTNQTSMYLCASSIGERSYEQYFGPGTRLTVT.

This clone was observed many times. The sample carries other DNA sequences with the same CDR3. The chain links TRBV29-1 to TRBJ2-7; possibly TRBD1 for D (5 bases). The V gene's germline CDR1 is SQVTM and CDR2 ANQGSEA. This CDR3 has 12 residues. Trimming took 3 bases from V and 6 from J, leaving 12 bases between them. The CDR3 DNA follows: TGCAGCGTTGACGCAGGGAAGGGCGAGCAGTACTTC. It codes for CSVDAGKGEQYF.

The sample holds one count of this clone. The chain carries TRBV30 and TRBJ2-3, with D possibly matching TRBD2 (6 bases). Per germline, CDR1 GTSNPN and CDR2 SVGIG (reference sequence). The CDR3 is 12 residues long. Trimming stripped 1 base from V and 14 bases from J, with 16 bases between. CDR3 sequence reads: CAWSAGSRGSYF. The DNA of the CDR3 is TGTGCCTGGAGTGCAGGTTCCCGGGGGTCGTATTTT. The whole variable domain, filled in from reference TRBV30 and TRBJ2-3, reads SQTIHQWPATLVQPVGSPLSLECTVEGTSNPNLYWYRQAAGRGLQLLFYSVGIGQISSEVPQNLSASRPQDRQFILSSKKLLLSDSGFYLCAWSAGSRGSYFGPGTRLTVL.

The J gene is TRBJ1-6, the V gene TRBV7-2; 7 bases are shared with TRBD1. Germline CDR1 is SGHTA and CDR2 is FQGNSA. This CDR3 has 13 residues. V lost 5 bases and J lost 15; bases outside the gene matches: 10. The CDR3 DNA reads TGTGCCAGCAGCCCAAGACAGGGACGGGACCTCCACTTT. Translated: CASSPRQGRDLHF.

This rearrangement joins TRBV6-5 to TRBJ2-5; TRBD1 aligns across 11 bases. The CDR3 is 16 residues long. Per germline, CDR1 MNHEY and CDR2 SVGAGI. The trim removed 1 base at V and 4 bases at J, leaving 5 bases unmatched. In DNA, the CDR3 is TGTGCCAGCAGTTACTTTGGACAGGGGGCCCGAGAGACCCAGTACTTC. It encodes CASSYFGQGARETQYF.

The chain links TRBV6-5 to TRBJ1-6; 7 bases fit TRBD1. Germline V gene sequence: CDR1 MNHEY, CDR2 SVGAGI. Losses at the gene ends were 5 bases for V and 6 bases for J; bases not matched to a gene: 7. The CDR3 is 15 amino acids. The CDR3 loop reads CASSRDRVPNSPLHF. The CDR3 DNA reads as TGTGCCAGCAGTCGAGACAGGGTCCCTAATTCACCCCTCCACTTT.

This chain uses TRBV11-2 with TRBJ2-6; D may be TRBD2 (7 bases). Germline V gene lookup returns CDR1 SGHAT and CDR2 FQNNGV. The V and J ends lost 7 bases and 1 base respectively, with 20 bases between them. The CDR3 is made up of 18 amino acids. The CDR3 DNA sequence: TGTGCCAGCAAAGGGTTCGGGGGGCCTTCGTCTGGGGCCAACGTCCTGACTTTC. This encodes CASKGFGGPSSGANVLTF.

The chain joins TRBV27 to TRBJ1-4; 7 positions agree with TRBD1. Germline V gene data show CDR1 as MNHEY and CDR2 as SMNVEV (reference sequence). This CDR3 spans 16 amino acids. Trimming at V came to 0 bases and at J to 8 bases, leaving 9 bases not matched to a gene. CDR3 DNA sequence: TGTGCCAGCAGTTTATCGATCAGGGGGATGGGAGAAAAACTGTTTTTT. Amino acids: CASSLSIRGMGEKLFF.

The chain employs TRBV3-1 (or the pseudogene TRBV3-2) and TRBJ1-1; the D gene is possibly TRBD1 (5 bases). Germline-derived CDR1 and CDR2 are LGHDT and YNNKEL (reference sequence). Trimming cost V 8 bases and J 1 base, with 8 bases left between them. The CDR3 loop spans 12 amino acids. DNA of the CDR3: TGTGCCAGCTCCCAGGGGAACACTGAAGCTTTCTTT. Translation: CASSQGNTEAFF.

The rearrangement uses TRBV25-1 and TRBJ1-1; D is unresolved. The ends were cut back, 2 bases at V and 1 base at J, with 8 bases in the middle. Germline CDR1 reads MGHDK; CDR2 reads SYGVNS. The CDR3 runs to 14 residues. CDR3 protein: CASSEKMANTEAFF. The CDR3 DNA sequence: TGTGCCAGCAGTGAAAAAATGGCGAACACTGAAGCTTTCTTT.

V and J are TRBV6-2 or TRBV6-3 and TRBJ1-5; 9 bases map to TRBD1. There are 17 residues in the CDR3. V was pared by 4 bases and J by 1 base, with 8 bases of the junction left unmatched. Germline V gene sequence: CDR1 MNHEY, CDR2 SVGEGT. CDR3 sequence: CASSFTTGTGSNQPQHF. In DNA, the CDR3 is TGTGCCAGCAGTTTCACCACCGGGACAGGGAGCAATCAGCCCCAGCATTTT.